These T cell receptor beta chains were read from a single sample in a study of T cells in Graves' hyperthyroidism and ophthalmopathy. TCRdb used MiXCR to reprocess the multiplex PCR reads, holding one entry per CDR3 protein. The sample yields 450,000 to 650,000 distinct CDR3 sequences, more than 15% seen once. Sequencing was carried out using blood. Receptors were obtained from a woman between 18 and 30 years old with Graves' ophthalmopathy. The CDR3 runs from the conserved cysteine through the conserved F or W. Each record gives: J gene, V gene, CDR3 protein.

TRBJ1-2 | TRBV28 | CASGQGWDYGYTF
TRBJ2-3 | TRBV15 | CATSGPSPSDTQYF
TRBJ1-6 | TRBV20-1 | CSARGGTENSPLHF
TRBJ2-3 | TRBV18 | CASSRGSGPTDTQYF
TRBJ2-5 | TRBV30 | CAWSVQEGTQYF
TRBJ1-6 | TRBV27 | CASSTQGAHNSPLHF
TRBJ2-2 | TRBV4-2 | CASSQEVSEAGIHTGELFF
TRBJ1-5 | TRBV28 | CASSLWGTGKSQPQHF
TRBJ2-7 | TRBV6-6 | CASSYAMTSGDEQYF
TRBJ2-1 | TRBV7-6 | CASSLRESPNEQFF
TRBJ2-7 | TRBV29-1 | CSVEDDSEGGTYEQYF
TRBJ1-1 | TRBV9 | CASSVGATNTEAFF
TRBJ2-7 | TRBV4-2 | CASSQAPNYEQYF
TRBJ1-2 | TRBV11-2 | CASSLRGTDTNYGYTF
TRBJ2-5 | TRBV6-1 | CASSSADTSYQETQYF
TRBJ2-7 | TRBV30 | CAWSTHRDSYEQYF
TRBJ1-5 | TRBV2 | CASKSAGEYSNQPQHF
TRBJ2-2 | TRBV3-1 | CASSPTSGANTGELFF
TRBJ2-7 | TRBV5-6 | CASSSGWTSGRLGDEQYF
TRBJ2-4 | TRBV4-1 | CASSQGGTGAKNIQYF
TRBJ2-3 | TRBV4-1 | CASNQADTQYF
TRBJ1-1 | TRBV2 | CASPVDDVANTEAFF
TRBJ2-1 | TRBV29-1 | CSVEDRPYNEQFF
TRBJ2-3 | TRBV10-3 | CAISDLRGRPSTDTQYF
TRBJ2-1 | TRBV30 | CAWTAVNEQFF
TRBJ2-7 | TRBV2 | CASSALDSAYEQYF
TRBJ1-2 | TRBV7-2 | CASRRTGGDYGYTF
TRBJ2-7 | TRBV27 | CASSLNGPSYEQYF
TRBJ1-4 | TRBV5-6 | CASSIWASTNEKLFF
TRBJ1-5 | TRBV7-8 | CASSVTGALAYQPQHF
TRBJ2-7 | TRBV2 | CASSGTGTYEQYF
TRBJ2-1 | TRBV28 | CASSFTPGAGGNFGHNEQFF
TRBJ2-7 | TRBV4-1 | CASSQMFVGQHEQYF
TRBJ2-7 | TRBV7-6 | CASSLDRARIEQYF
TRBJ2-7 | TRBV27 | CASSRTSGSHEQYF
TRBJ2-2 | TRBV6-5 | CASSYSGGSVTGELFF
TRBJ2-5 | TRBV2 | CASSEGRRPKYF
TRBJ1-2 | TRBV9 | CASSAQYRAVGGYTF
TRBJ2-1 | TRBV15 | CATSRVRLGRNEQFF
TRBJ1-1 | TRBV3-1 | CASSQKGLLTEAFF
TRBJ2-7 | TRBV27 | CASTDPGQGNEQYF
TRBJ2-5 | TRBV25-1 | CASSELGDQETQYF
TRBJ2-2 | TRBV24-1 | CATSDLQIDNTGELFF
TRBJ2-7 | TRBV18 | CASSPQPTGRTYEQYF
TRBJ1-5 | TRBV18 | CASSPQVLYSNQPQHF
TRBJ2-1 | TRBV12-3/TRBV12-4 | CASSLSSRGLAPYNEQFF
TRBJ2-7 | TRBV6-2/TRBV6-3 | CASKLLAGGSYEQYF
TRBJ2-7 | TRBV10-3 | CAISDPRDRGNEQYF
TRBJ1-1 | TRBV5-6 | CASSSGTADTEAFF
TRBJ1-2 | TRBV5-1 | CASSLEGSSGYGYTF
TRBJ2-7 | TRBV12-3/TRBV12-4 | CASSRGSLIYEQYF
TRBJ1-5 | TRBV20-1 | CSARLGTGQPQHF
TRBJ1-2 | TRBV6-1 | CASIRQGIGYGYTF
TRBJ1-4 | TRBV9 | CASSVEGQGGEKLFF
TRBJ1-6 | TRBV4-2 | CASSQDLRQGRSPLHF
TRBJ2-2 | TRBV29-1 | CSVEAGTNTGELFF
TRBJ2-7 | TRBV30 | CAWSVFGGWDEQYF
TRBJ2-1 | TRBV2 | CASSRDTSYNEQFF
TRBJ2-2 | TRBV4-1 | CASSQERWGSPNTGELFF
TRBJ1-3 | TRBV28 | CASSGQDSRRNTIYF